This T cell receptor beta chain was found in a study of T cell changes during pregnancy in multiple sclerosis. This CDR3 has 13 residues. Looked up from germline, CDR1 is LNHDA and CDR2 is SQIVND (reference sequence). Trimming pared 3 bases from V and 4 bases from J, leaving 9 bases between. Some clones are missing from TCRdb's copy, which holds only in-frame ones; the method was immunoSEQ multiplex PCR. The sample lists roughly 89,000 clones, about 94% seen once, with roughly 2.4% in the top ten. The TCR originated in a female donor with multiple sclerosis, enrolled in a pregnancy study. The chain uses TRBV19 and TRBJ1-1; D remains unclear. Specimen: peripheral blood, collected in the third trimester of pregnancy. The CDR3 spells CASSMIRGTEAFF. DNA for the CDR3: TGTGCCAGTAGTATGATCCGGGGCACTGAAGCTTTCTTT.